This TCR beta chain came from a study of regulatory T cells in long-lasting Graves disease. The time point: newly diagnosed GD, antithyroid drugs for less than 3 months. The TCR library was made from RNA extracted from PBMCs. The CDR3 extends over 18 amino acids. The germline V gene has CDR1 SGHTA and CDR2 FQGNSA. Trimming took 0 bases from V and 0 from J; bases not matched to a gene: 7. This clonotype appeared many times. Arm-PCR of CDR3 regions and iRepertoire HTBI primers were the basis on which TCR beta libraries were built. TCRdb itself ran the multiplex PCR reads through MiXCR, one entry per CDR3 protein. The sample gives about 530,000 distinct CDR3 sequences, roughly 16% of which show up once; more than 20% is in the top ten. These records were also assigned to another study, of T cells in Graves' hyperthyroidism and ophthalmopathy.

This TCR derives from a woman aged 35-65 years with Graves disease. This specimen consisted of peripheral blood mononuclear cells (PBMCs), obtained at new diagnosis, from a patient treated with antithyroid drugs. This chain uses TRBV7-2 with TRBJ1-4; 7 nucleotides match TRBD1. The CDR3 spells CASSLAGTVSTTNEKLFF. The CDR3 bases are TGTGCCAGCAGCTTAGCGGGGACAGTTAGTACAACTAATGAAAAACTGTTTTTT.